The entry below describes one TCR beta chain. Its antigen remains unknown. The CDR3 covers 13 residues. Germline lookup yields CDR1 MNHEY and CDR2 SVGAGI. Trimming left V 2 bases short and J 7 bases short, with 9 bases between. This record comes from a study of long-term antiretroviral therapy in people with HIV. Study results and caveats: The study collected blood between about 2004 and 2018, possibly under older ART regimens.

At survey level, the immunoSEQ assay was run in its v3.0 version. The assay was immunoSEQ multiplex PCR, and TCRdb's table has in-frame clones only and misses some. The table records about 11,000 clones, roughly 91% of them present only once. This clonotype was sampled from a woman between 40 and 55 years old with HIV. The chain combines TRBV6-5 with TRBJ1-5; no clear D gene. The sequencing here drew on unsorted PBMCs, taken 0.2 years before starting antiretroviral therapy. CDR3 sequence reads: CASSYGEGQPQHF. CDR3 bases: TGTGCCAGCAGTTACGGGGAAGGGCAGCCCCAGCATTTT.